The 3 T cell receptor beta chains in this list originate from one sample, sequenced in a study of blood T cell repertoires in COVID-19. Produced via immunoSEQ multiplex PCR; TCRdb's table is partial and in-frame only. The table lists 250,000 to 300,000 clones, about 90% of them singletons. The sample comprised peripheral blood. These TCRs come from a woman aged 70-85 years with COVID-19, enrolled during active disease.

This clone is a singleton in its sample. The rearrangement links TRBV30 to TRBJ2-7; tentatively, D is TRBD1 (5 bases). The CDR3 runs to 12 residues. CDR1 GTSNPN and CDR2 SVGIG come from the germline V gene (reference sequence). V was shortened by 5 bases and J by 1 base, with 9 bases between the two germline ends. CDR3 nucleotides: TGTGCCTGGGGACACCTATCCTACGAGCAGTACTTC. Translated: CAWGHLSYEQYF.

This chain links TRBV6-5 with TRBJ2-1; unclear D gene. V dropped 8 bases and J dropped 3 bases, with 14 bases sitting between them. Germline V CDR1 and CDR2: MNHEY, SVGAGI. This CDR3 spans 14 amino acids. The CDR3 protein is CASGPRRNYNEQFF. In nucleotides, the CDR3 is TGTGCCAGCGGCCCGAGGCGCAACTACAATGAGCAGTTCTTC.

The chain uses TRBV1 and TRBJ1-1; TRBD1 reflects the table's D call only, with no check against the DNA. TRBV1 has pseudogene status. This CDR3 has 13 residues. The CDR3 is CTSSQKRDRGTFF. The CDR3 bases are TGCACCAGCAGCCAAAAAAGGGACAGGGGTACTTTCTTT.